This TCR beta chain stems from a study of T-cell memory formation after mild COVID-19 (dated by TCRdb to the early 2020s). General notes on the study: TCR sequence clusters from the two donors were found to be largely donor specific. The cohort comprised two young, previously healthy adult volunteers, one female and one male. T-cell clones expanding and contracting after mild COVID-19 in two donors were tracked by longitudinal TCRalpha and TCRbeta repertoire sequencing. Summary of the overall study and its limitations: SARS-CoV-2 specificity was not confirmed for the second-wave clones peaking on day 37. Only a couple of mild cases were covered in the study, and larger cohorts including severe cases with pre-infection samples were considered necessary. Clones that contracted from day 15 to 85 showed balanced CD4/CD8 phenotypes, whereas a second wave of clones that expanded from day 15 to 37 leaned towards CD4+. Contracting CD4+ clones appeared mostly in the CM and EM memory subsets, whereas CD8+ clones were enriched in EMRA. Some responding clones were detected in pre-infection memory, suggesting pre-existing cross-reactive memory T cells joined the SARS-CoV-2 response.

Ficoll-Paque density gradient centrifugation was used to isolate PBMCs. TCRdb records Illumina NovaSeq 6000 as the sequencer. cDNA libraries for TCRalpha and TCRbeta were prepared by 5'RACE using constant-segment primers, with sample barcodes and unique molecular identifiers added. RNA was extracted from every sample with Trizol reagent. The libraries were amplified in two PCR steps, and the second step added a second sample barcode and Illumina TruSeq adapters. Sequencing of the libraries was done on an Illumina NovaSeq, producing 2 x 150 bp paired-end reads. For the original study's pipeline: Demultiplexing of reads and collapsing into UMI-guided consensus sequences were performed with migec v1.2.7. Using mixcr v2.1.11, UMI consensuses were aligned to TRA and TRB V and J templates and then assembled into clonotypes. Expanded or contracted clonotypes were those called significant by both edgeR and NoisET, with noise models trained on biological replicates. For edgeR calls, the thresholds were a false discovery rate-adjusted p below 0.01 and a log2 fold-change of 1. As an exploratory analysis of dynamics, PCA with hierarchical clustering was applied to max-normalized trajectories of the 1000 most abundant clonotypes. Separately sequenced CD4+ and CD8+ repertoires were used to assign a CD4 or CD8 phenotype to each responding clone. The raw public reads went through TCRdb reprocessing: fastp at Q25, MiXCR clone calling, in-frame beta chains kept. Every CDR3 protein is listed once, alongside the most common genes and DNA of its rows. These V and J calls are TCRdb output, not the study's own analysis. The sample contains over 150,000 distinct CDR3 sequences, less than 20% of them found a single time. About 4% of the sample is held by the ten biggest clonotypes.

With regard to this clonotype: Its antigen target is currently unknown. No qualities accompany the bases; no much larger clone lies one base away.

CDR1 is given as KGHDR and CDR2 as SFDVKD, both from the germline V gene. Reading from cysteine to phenylalanine, the CDR3 counts 13 amino acids. Only the CDR3 DNA is retained, 39 bases long and in frame from the first base. V is reduced by 1 base and J by 7 bases, leaving a spacing of 7 bases between them. Sequencing was done on a sample of PBMCs or a T cell subset sorted from them (not recorded which). The sequence is built from TRBV24-1 and TRBJ1-5; too little of a D gene remains to name it. The TCR originated in a man between 18 and 35 years old who had mild COVID-19 (a few samples of this study predate the infection). The sample titles of this study are shuffled in the database, so cell type and time point are left out; the donor was told from shared clones. CDR3 protein: CATSDLYGQPQHF. The sequenced DNA: TGTGCCACCAGTGATTTATATGGGCAGCCCCAGCATTTT.